A single T cell receptor (beta chain) is shown here with its context. The antigen is undetermined. The data originate from a study of shared clonotypes between healthy human individuals. Study-level background: Plates per donor: three CD4 naive, three CD4 memory, two CD8 naive, one CD8 memory. Regarding the study as a whole: Compared with memory subsets, naive subsets generally had larger estimated richness. Some naive CD4 clonotypes, around 5%, turned up in common across several donors.

Germline CDR1 is SGHDT and CDR2 is YYEEEE. V lost 4 bases to trimming and J lost 5 bases; unmatched junction nucleotides: 11. The CDR3 is 15 amino acids. Using immunoSEQ multiplex PCR, the repertoire was profiled, and TCRdb retains in-frame clones only, with some absent. This sample yields around 2.5 million clones, of which over 85% are seen a single time; approximately 0.35% belongs to the top ten. Specimen: naive CD4+ T cells from PBMCs. The subset denotes: CD45RA+ positively selected. The V and J genes are TRBV5-6 and TRBJ2-5, with 7 bases fitting TRBD2. This receptor was obtained from a young man in good health. Some clones in this sample may be carry-over from other donors' samples. In DNA, the CDR3 is TGTGCCAGCAGCCTAACCCCGACTAGCAGGGAGACCCAGTACTTC. This gives the protein CASSLTPTSRETQYF.